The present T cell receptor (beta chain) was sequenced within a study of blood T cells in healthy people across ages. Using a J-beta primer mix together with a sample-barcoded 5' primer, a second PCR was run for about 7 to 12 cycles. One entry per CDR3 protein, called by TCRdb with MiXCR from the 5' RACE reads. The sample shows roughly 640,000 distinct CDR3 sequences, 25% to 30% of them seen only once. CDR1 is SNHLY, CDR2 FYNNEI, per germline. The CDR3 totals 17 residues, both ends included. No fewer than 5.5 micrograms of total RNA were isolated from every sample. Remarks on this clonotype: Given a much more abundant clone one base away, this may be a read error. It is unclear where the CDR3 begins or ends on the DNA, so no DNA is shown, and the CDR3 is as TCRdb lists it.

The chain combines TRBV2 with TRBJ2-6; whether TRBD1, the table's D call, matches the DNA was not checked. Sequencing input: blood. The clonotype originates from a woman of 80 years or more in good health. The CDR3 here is CASSEALWGAGANVRTF.